This T cell receptor beta chain was retrieved from a study of post-analysis software for immune sequencing data. Study context: Secondary progressive, relapsing-remitting and progressive-relapsing multiple sclerosis were among the included disease courses. Study-wide results and limits: The authors found that F measure strongly co-clustered same-batch samples. Elevated frequency relative to controls characterized roughly five TRBV segments in patients, TRBV5-6, TRBV5-1 and TRBV20-1 among them. Normalized Chao1 diversity was significantly lower in multiple sclerosis patients than in controls.

To note about this clonotype: What it binds is unknown.

Tagging with unique molecular identifiers was a feature of the TCR beta cDNA libraries. TCRdb called the PCR reads again in MiXCR, with one record for every CDR3 protein. The sample includes 450,000 or so distinct CDR3 sequences, roughly 46% seen only once; the top ten take 9.5% to 13%. From germline, CDR1 is SQVTM and CDR2 ANQGSEA. The V end was cut by 4 bases, the J end by 2 bases, with 16 bases between. The length of the CDR3 is 15 residues. The sequence came from a girl under 18 with multiple sclerosis. The sequencing input was blood. V is TRBV29-1 and J is TRBJ2-3; TRBD1 is a possible D gene (6 bases). CDR3 DNA sequence: TGCAGCGTTGCACAGACAGGCGGGTTCACAGATACGCAGTATTTT. Its protein product is CSVAQTGGFTDTQYF.